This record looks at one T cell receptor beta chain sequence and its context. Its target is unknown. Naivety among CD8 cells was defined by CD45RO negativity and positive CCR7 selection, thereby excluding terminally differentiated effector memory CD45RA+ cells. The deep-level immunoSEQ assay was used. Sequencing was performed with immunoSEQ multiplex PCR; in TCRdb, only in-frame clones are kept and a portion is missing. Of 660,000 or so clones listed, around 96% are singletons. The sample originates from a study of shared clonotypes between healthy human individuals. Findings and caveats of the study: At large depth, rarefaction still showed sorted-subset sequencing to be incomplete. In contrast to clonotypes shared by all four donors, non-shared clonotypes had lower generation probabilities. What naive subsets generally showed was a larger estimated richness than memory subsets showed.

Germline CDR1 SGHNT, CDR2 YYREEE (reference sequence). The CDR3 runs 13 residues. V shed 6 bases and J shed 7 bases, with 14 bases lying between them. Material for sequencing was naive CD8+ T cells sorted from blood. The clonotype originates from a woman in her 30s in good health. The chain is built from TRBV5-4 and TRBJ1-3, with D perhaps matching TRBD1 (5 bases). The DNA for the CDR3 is TGTGCCAGCAAATTATGGGGCAGCAACACCATATATTTT. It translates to CASKLWGSNTIYF.